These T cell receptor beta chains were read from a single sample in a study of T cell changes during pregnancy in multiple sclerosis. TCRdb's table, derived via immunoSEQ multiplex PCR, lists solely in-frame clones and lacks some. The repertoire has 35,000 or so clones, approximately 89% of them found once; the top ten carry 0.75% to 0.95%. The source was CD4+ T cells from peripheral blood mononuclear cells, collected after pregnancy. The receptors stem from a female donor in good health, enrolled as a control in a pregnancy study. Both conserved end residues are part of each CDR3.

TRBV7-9 CASSKDRYYGYTF
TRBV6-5 CASGAGQGLFEQYF
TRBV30 CAWRSRLYNEQFF
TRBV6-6 CASSFRDSRGNQPQHF
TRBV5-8 CASSTGSSQRGIQYF
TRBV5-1 CASSLVTGGTGYTF
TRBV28 CASSLAPRADQPQHF
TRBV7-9 CASSPRTRPNEQYF
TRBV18 CASSPRPRSNTEAFF
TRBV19 CASSVTGTGELFF
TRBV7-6 CASSLEEQGVAYEQYF
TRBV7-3 CASSLSRGGKVRRGRGYTF
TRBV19 CASSDSRGTAFF
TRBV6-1 CASSPGQGPSTEAFF
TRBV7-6 CASSPRLAGGHSSGANVLTF
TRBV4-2 CASSQAGDRLPYEQYF
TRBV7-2 CASSSQPGGPYEQYF
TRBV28 CASRQGWSNQPQHF
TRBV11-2 CASSPTRGVYEQYF
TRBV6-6 CASSKSRAETQYF
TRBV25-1 CASSDDRAWNTEAFF
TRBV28 CASSLFQGQINQPQHF
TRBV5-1 CASSTAQGREKTQYF
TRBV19 CASAPTSGFTDTQYF
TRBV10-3 CAISESSRGETQYF
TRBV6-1 CASSEVVGVGGAFF
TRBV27 CASSPLGGSNYGYTF
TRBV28 CASSFLGGGPLIQYF
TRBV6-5 CASSQGYGYTF
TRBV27 CASSLRTGVADTEAFF
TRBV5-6 CASSLGDRDYSPLHF
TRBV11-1 CASSTRRGTEAFF
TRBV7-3 CASSLSRSSGGFRYGGQFF
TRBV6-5 CASSPSGGPETQYF
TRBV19 CASKGLPRTEAFF
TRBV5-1 CASSLGSATRSPLHF
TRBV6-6 CASSGGSQPQHF
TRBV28 CASSYIIGQGNSYEQYF
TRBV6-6 CASSYYSTGYGYTF
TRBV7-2 CASSSQGQGTDTQYF
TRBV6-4 CASRDRGNTGELFF
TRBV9 CASSLGLAAYNEQFF
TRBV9 CASSGAPRASGYTDTQYF
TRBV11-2 CASSSRRGWATGGDTQYF
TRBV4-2 CASSQDRGITEAFF
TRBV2 CASSDYGTGPNTGELFF
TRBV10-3 CASRDRGLDSYEQYF
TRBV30 CAWSPGGTGDYEQYF
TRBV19 CASSAPGTGSYEQYF
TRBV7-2 CASSLVQGPVSPLHF
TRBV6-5 CASRLDRVKYGYTF
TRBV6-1 CASSPQGIIRAFF
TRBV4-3 CASSPGTSGGVAKNIQYF
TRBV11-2 CASSSLSWRGRDTEAFF
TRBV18 CASSPWAGSTDTQYF